The clone carrying this T cell receptor (beta chain) has at least ten counts. The antigen is unknown. This record belongs to a study of CD8 T cells in ankylosing spondylitis. General study results and limits: Characteristic of ankylosing spondylitis blood, it appeared, was a TCR beta motif comprising about eight highly homologous variants.

This CDR3 region has 14 residues. Trimming took 5 bases from V and 1 from J, leaving 11 bases between them. TCRdb analysed the 5' RACE reads with MiXCR anew, one entry per CDR3 protein. In the table there are hundreds of thousands of distinct CDR3 sequences, about an eighth of which are singletons. This clonotype originated in a male donor with ankylosing spondylitis. This chain connects TRBV12-3 or TRBV12-4 to TRBJ1-1; D is ambiguous. The source material was blood, either unsorted or a sorted T cell fraction (not recorded which). The CDR3 sequence: CASSVQKKNTEAFF. CDR3 nucleotide sequence: TGTGCCAGCAGTGTACAGAAGAAGAACACTGAAGCTTTCTTT.